What follows is one T cell receptor (beta chain) and its context. This clonotype has at least ten counts. It lacks a known antigen. The sample holds no much larger clone one base away, and base qualities are not on file. Reading from cysteine to phenylalanine, the CDR3 counts 13 amino acids. Kept here is only the CDR3 DNA, which spans 39 bases and is read in frame from base 1. Looking up the germline V gene (reference sequence) yields CDR1 DFQATT and CDR2 SNEGSKA. Between the V and J ends, shortened by 5 bases and 5 bases respectively, the junction contains 15 bases. Preparation of the library involved PCR. Sequencing relied on an Illumina HiSeq 2500. To normalize quantification of the TCRbeta repertoire, the TCR libraries were built with molecular barcoding that relied on unique molecular identifiers. TCRdb ran its own pipeline on the public reads, namely fastp trimming at Q25 and MiXCR clone calling, and kept in-frame beta chains. When rows share a CDR3 protein, they turn into one entry using the most common DNA and genes. For this sample there are 97,000 or so distinct CDR3 sequences; over 6% appear just once. The ten largest clonotypes hold about a sixth of the sample.

The data were obtained in a study of T-cell reconstitution after alpha-beta-depleted transplantation in children listed by TCRdb under 2016. At the level of the whole study: Using TCR repertoire profiling, the study quantitatively followed how T-cell immune reconstitution unfolded in children after TCRalphabeta/CD19-depleted allogeneic hematopoietic cell transplantation. The full study reports these points: Apparently early alphabetaT-cell count recovery about two months after transplant reportedly relied on only several hundred rapidly expanded clones derived from non-depleted graft cells. Hyperexpanded clone frequencies declined over subsequent months; after one year, T-cell counts and TCRbeta diversity were mostly attributed to newly produced T cells. In some patients, the high TCRbeta diversity seen at day 60 was put down to recipient T cells and intrathymic progenitors that had survived conditioning.

In the paper's terms, the treatment or condition label means: allogeneic hematopoietic cell transplantation with graft depleted of TCRalphabeta T cells and CD19 B cells. Transplant recipients were children who received TCRalphabeta/CD19-depleted allogeneic hematopoietic cell grafts. This sample comprised PBMCs, obtained before TCRalphabeta/CD19-depleted stem cell transplant. This receptor was identified in a boy younger than 10 with acute lymphoblastic leukemia, due to receive a stem cell transplant. The chain is made from TRBV20-1 and TRBJ1-1; TRBD1 might be the D gene, on 5 matching bases. The DNA sequence is TGCAGTGCTCTAGGAGACAGACATACTGAAGCTTTCTTT. Translated, it reads CSALGDRHTEAFF.